This T cell receptor beta chain is drawn from a study of blood T cell repertoires in COVID-19. Recruitment covered under 25 US areas and drew participants whose ages spanned roughly 18 to 100 years. Measured with immunoSEQ multiplex PCR; TCRdb has only the in-frame clones, and not every one. In the table there are about 360,000 clones, over 75% of which are singletons. V was clipped by 4 bases and J by 8 bases; unmatched bases: 10. From germline, CDR1 is SGHAT and CDR2 FQNNGV. CDR3 size: 14 residues. This chain connects TRBV11-2 to TRBJ1-2, with TRBD1 matching 7 bases. Material: PBMCs or T cells enriched from blood (not recorded which). This sequence was found in a woman between 40 and 50 years old with acute COVID-19. CDR3 protein: CASSWGKTGSGYTF. The CDR3 DNA is TGTGCCAGCAGCTGGGGCAAGACAGGGTCCGGCTACACCTTC.